The 15 T cell receptor beta chains presented below share a single source sample, sequenced in a study of cytomegalovirus exposure and HLA in healthy donors. This PCR relied on a set of 60 Vbeta primers and 13 Jbeta primers. Generated by immunoSEQ multiplex PCR, the TCRdb table keeps only in-frame clones and is missing some. The sample has tens of thousands of clones, around 80% seen once. The sequenced material came from PBMCs. The receptors here all came from a man aged 45 to 65 in good health and CMV-seropositive.

The V gene is TRBV6-5, the J gene TRBJ1-3, with a possible D match to TRBD1 (6 bases). The length of the CDR3 is 14 residues. Germline values: CDR1 MNHEY, CDR2 SVGAGI. V dropped 8 bases and J dropped 1 base, with 12 bases sitting between them. CDR3 protein: CASSRGGSGNTIYF. CDR3 bases: TGTGCCAGCTCGAGGGGGGGATCTGGAAACACCATATATTTT.

The CDR3 loop is CAISERSPRGADTQYF. The CDR3 DNA reads as TGTGCCATCAGTGAGCGGAGCCCCCGGGGGGCAGATACGCAGTATTTT. The genes are TRBV10-3 and TRBJ2-3, with 7 bases lining up with TRBD2. The CDR3 consists of 16 residues. V lost 2 bases and J lost 4; bases outside the gene matches: 9. The germline CDR1 and CDR2 sequences are ENHRY and SYGVKD.

The chain is built from TRBV7-9 and TRBJ2-2, with TRBD1 matching 9 bases. The CDR3 runs 16 residues. Per the germline V gene, CDR1 is SEHNR and CDR2 is FQNEAQ (reference sequence). V dropped 5 bases and J dropped 6; count of bases not matched to a gene: 10. CDR3 in amino acids: CASSAGQGRGPGELFF. DNA for the CDR3: TGTGCCAGCAGCGCGGGACAGGGTAGGGGACCCGGGGAGCTGTTTTTT. The variable domain in full, with the rest retrieved from reference TRBV7-9 and TRBJ2-2, is DTGVSQNPRHKITKRGQNVTFRCDPISEHNRLYWYRQTLGQGPEFLTYFQNEAQLEKSRLLSDRFSAERPKGSFSTLEIQRTEQGDSAMYLCASSAGQGRGPGELFFGEGSRLTVL.

The chain joins TRBV5-1 to TRBJ1-1; no reliable D call. This CDR3 contains 16 residues. With 2 bases removed from V and 1 base from J, the gap between germline ends came to 15 bases. CDR1 SGHRS and CDR2 YFSETQ come from the germline V gene. The CDR3 region is CASSLQVRVSNTEAFF. The CDR3, as DNA: TGCGCCAGCAGCTTACAAGTCCGGGTGTCGAACACTGAAGCTTTCTTT.

The V gene is TRBV4-3, the J gene TRBJ2-3, with D unresolved. CDR1 is LGHNA and CDR2 is YSLEER in the germline V gene. There are 13 residues in the CDR3. V lost 1 base to trimming and J lost 5 bases, with 7 bases between them. Written as DNA, the CDR3 is TGCGCCAGCAGCCAAGTTTCGGGAGATACGCAGTATTTT. Its translation is CASSQVSGDTQYF.

The rearrangement uses TRBV19 and TRBJ2-1; 7 bases are a match to TRBD2. The CDR3 contains 15 residues. Germline V gene sequence: CDR1 LNHDA, CDR2 SQIVND (reference sequence). The junction had 6 bases not matched to a gene; V was cut back by 3 bases and J by 4 bases. The CDR3 bases are TGTGCCAGTAGTATGGCCCCCGGGAGGTACAATGAGCAGTTCTTC. Protein sequence: CASSMAPGRYNEQFF.

Worth noting for this clone: The CDR3 end shows no conserved phenylalanine or tryptophan, and so a read error is likely. In DNA form, the CDR3 reads TGTGCCAGCAGCTGGGACAGCACAGATACGCAGTATTGT. Its protein product is CASSWDSTDTQYC. The V gene is TRBV27, the J gene TRBJ2-3; D may correspond to TRBD1 or TRBD2 (5 bases each). Germline lookup yields CDR1 MNHEY and CDR2 SMNVEV (reference sequence). Trimming left V 6 bases short and J 0 bases short, with 7 bases between. The CDR3 runs 13 residues.

CDR3: CASSPLAGGPYEQYF. The CDR3 DNA follows: TGTGCCAGCAGCCCTCTAGCGGGAGGGCCCTACGAGCAGTACTTC. This chain connects TRBV6-6 to TRBJ2-7; the match to TRBD2 covers 12 bases. This CDR3 is built from 15 residues. V was pared by 6 bases and J by 2 bases, with 5 bases of the junction left unmatched. Germline CDR1 and CDR2: MNHNY and SVGAGI (reference sequence).

The chain uses TRBV10-3 and TRBJ2-2, with a weak D call TRBD2 (5 bases). The CDR3 loop spans 13 amino acids. Per germline, CDR1 ENHRY and CDR2 SYGVKD. V was clipped by 6 bases and J by 6 bases, with 11 bases between them. CDR3 in DNA: TGTGCCATCAGGGAAGTGGAGGCCGGGGAGCTGTTTTTT. Protein sequence: CAIREVEAGELFF.

The chain is built from TRBV27 and TRBJ1-5; unclear D gene. The CDR3 spans 16 residues. From germline, CDR1 is MNHEY and CDR2 SMNVEV (reference sequence). V was pared by 1 base and J by 7 bases, with 17 bases between. The CDR3 sequence is CASSLLSTAGGQPQHF. The CDR3 DNA follows: TGTGCCAGCAGTTTATTATCGACGGCAGGCGGGCAGCCCCAGCATTTT.

V gene TRBV19 combines with J gene TRBJ2-7, with a weak D call TRBD1 (6 bases). Trimming cost V 1 base and J 1 base, with 11 bases left between them. The CDR3 runs 15 residues. The germline CDR1 and CDR2 sequences are LNHDA and SQIVND (reference sequence). As DNA, the CDR3 is TGTGCCAGTAGTATAGCTATACAGGGTTCCTACGAGCAGTACTTC. Translating it yields CASSIAIQGSYEQYF.

V gene TRBV4-3 combines with J gene TRBJ1-6; possibly TRBD1 for D (6 bases). CDR1 is LGHNA, CDR2 YSLEER, per germline. V was shortened by 0 bases and J by 6 bases, with 15 bases between the two germline ends. This CDR3 comprises 17 residues. The CDR3 DNA sequence: TGCGCCAGCAGCCAAGATCGAATGACAGGAGCTAATTCACCCCTCCACTTT. It is translated as CASSQDRMTGANSPLHF.

This clone was detected only once. This sample includes further DNA sequences coding for the same CDR3. The J gene is TRBJ2-7, the V gene TRBV7-8, with 9 bases aligning to TRBD1. The ends lost 5 bases at V and 2 bases at J; junction bases unmatched: 7. The CDR3 has 15 residues. The V gene's germline CDR1 is SGHVS and CDR2 FQNEAQ. Written as DNA, the CDR3 is TGTGCCAGCAGCGAAGCGACAGGGGGGCCCTACGAGCAGTACTTC. The encoded protein is CASSEATGGPYEQYF.

On this clone itself: At one end the junction does not follow the germline gene, possibly because of a read error. V gene TRBV19 combines with J gene TRBJ2-6, with 10 bases lining up with TRBD1. The CDR3 is 18 residues long. Germline CDR1 LNHDA, CDR2 SQIVND (reference sequence). The CDR3 DNA sequence: TGTGCCAGTAGTTCGGCTCGGGACAGGGGCTCTGGGGCCAACGGCCTGACTTTC. It is translated as CASSSARDRGSGANGLTF.

This clone was counted a few times. J is TRBJ2-7 and V is TRBV2; 7 bases are a match to TRBD2. V was clipped by 0 bases and J by 4 bases; unmatched bases: 6. Germline assignment: CDR1 SNHLY and CDR2 FYNNEI. The CDR3 covers 15 residues. CDR3 nucleotide sequence: TGTGCCAGCAGTGAAGCGGGAGGGTCTTTATACGAGCAGTACTTC. It specifies CASSEAGGSLYEQYF.